This T cell receptor beta chain comes out of a study of T cells after yellow fever vaccination. Study-wide results and caveats: It was the secondary response that reached its peak faster, day 5 versus 15, but it was weaker. After the booster, over 95% of CD4 and approximately 87% of CD8 primary-response clones were re-detected.

As TCR cDNA was made by 5'RACE template switching, a universal primer site and UMIs were added. One entry per CDR3 protein results from TCRdb running MiXCR on the 5' RACE reads. The repertoire includes 250,000 to 400,000 distinct CDR3 sequences, 4.1% of them detected once, and roughly 25% sits in the top ten. Trimming took 4 bases from V and 4 from J; bases not matched to a gene: 5. This CDR3 has 15 residues. Germline CDR1 is SEHNR and CDR2 is FQNEAQ (reference sequence). As concerns this clonotype: The antigen is not known.

This sequence was found in a man in his late teens or twenties who received the YFV17D yellow fever vaccine. This chain uses TRBV7-9 with TRBJ1-5; 9 bases are a match to TRBD1. This material consisted of PBMCs, taken 5 days after the yellow fever booster vaccination. The chain's CDR3 is CASSSAGTGNQPQHF. The CDR3 DNA is TGTGCCAGCAGCTCGGCCGGGACAGGGAATCAGCCCCAGCATTTT.